This T cell receptor beta chain originates from a study of response to subunit inactivated influenza vaccine. Study-level points and caveats: There was a suggestion from the authors that each seasonal influenza vaccination recruits few new T cells.

Trimming removed 6 bases from V and 4 bases from J, with 8 bases in between. Germline V gene lookup returns CDR1 MNHEY and CDR2 SMNVEV (reference sequence). The CDR3 loop spans 12 amino acids. About this clonotype: Antigen specificity is unknown.

Each CDR3 protein is one row after TCRdb ran MiXCR on the RT-PCR reads. The sample holds approximately 730,000 distinct CDR3 sequences, 11% to 15% seen once. The origin of this receptor is a man aged 45-65 years who received an inactivated influenza vaccine. The sequenced sample was PBMCs from blood, obtained 14 days before vaccination. The gene calls are TRBV27 and TRBJ2-3; D is uncertain. This CDR3 reads CASRSRSDTQYF. The CDR3 bases are TGTGCCAGCAGATCTCGATCAGATACGCAGTATTTT.